This T cell receptor (beta chain) was recorded in a study of OX40 agonist ivuxolimab in advanced cancers. J lost 6 bases, V lost 0 bases, and 11 bases had no gene match. Germline values: CDR1 LNHNV, CDR2 YYDKDF (reference sequence). The CDR3 has 16 residues. Profiled with immunoSEQ multiplex PCR; TCRdb holds only in-frame clones, not every one. The table records about 130,000 clones, less than 95% of them present only once. The genes are TRBV15 and TRBJ2-7; 7 nucleotides align to TRBD1. This material consisted of CD4+ or CD8+ T cells sorted from blood, taken in a trial of the OX40 agonist ivuxolimab. The receptor comes from an adult with an advanced solid tumor such as melanoma, head and neck, liver or kidney cancer. CDR3 nucleotide sequence: TGTGCCACCAGCAGAGACCCTCGCTCGACAGGGACCGAGCAGTACTTC. This translates into CATSRDPRSTGTEQYF.